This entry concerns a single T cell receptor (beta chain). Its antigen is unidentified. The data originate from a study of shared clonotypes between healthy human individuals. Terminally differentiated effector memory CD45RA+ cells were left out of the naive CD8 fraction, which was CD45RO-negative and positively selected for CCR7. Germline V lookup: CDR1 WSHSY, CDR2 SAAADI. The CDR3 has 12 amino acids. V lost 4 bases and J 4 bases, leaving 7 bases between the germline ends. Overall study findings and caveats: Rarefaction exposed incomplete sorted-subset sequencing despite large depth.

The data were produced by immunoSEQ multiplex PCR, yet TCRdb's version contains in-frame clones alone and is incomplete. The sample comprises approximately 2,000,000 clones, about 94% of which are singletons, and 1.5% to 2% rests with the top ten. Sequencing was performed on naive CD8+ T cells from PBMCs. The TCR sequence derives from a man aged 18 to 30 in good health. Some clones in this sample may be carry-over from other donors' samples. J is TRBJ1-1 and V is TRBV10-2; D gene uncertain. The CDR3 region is CASSAGFTEAFF. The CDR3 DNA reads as TGCGCCAGCAGTGCGGGGTTCACTGAAGCTTTCTTT.